This TCR beta chain was documented in a study of T-cell memory formation after mild COVID-19. V shed 2 bases and J 4 bases; nucleotides not matched to a gene: 8. This CDR3 is 16 amino acids long. The V gene's germline CDR1 is MNHEY and CDR2 SVGEGT. This clonotype was picked up a small number of times. Its matching antigen is unknown. MiXCR, run by TCRdb on the 5' RACE reads, gives a single entry per CDR3 protein. Of a few hundred thousand distinct CDR3 sequences detected, 8% to 10% appear once; the ten largest clones hold around a fifth. Study-wide results and caveats: A second wave of clones peaked on day 37, and their SARS-CoV-2 specificity went unconfirmed. CD4+ bias marked clones expanding day 15 to 37, unlike balanced contracting clones.

Sequences were obtained from PBMCs or a T cell subset sorted from them (not recorded which). The chain links TRBV6-2 or TRBV6-3 to TRBJ1-5, with TRBD1 matching over 7 bases. This clonotype originated in a young man who had mild COVID-19 (a few samples of this study predate the infection). Cell type and time point are not known. The CDR3 DNA is TGTGCCAGCAGTTACGGGGGACAGTTTAGTAATCAGCCCCAGCATTTT. It is translated as CASSYGGQFSNQPQHF.